This entry features one T cell receptor (beta chain) sequence. Its antigen is unidentified. This entry is derived from a study of cytomegalovirus exposure and HLA in healthy donors. Regarding the study as a whole: TRBV6-2, TRBV6-3 and some other V segments were excluded as indistinguishable.

Primers included in the PCR were 60 Vbeta and 13 Jbeta primers. The data were produced by immunoSEQ multiplex PCR, yet TCRdb's version contains in-frame clones alone and is incomplete. The table lists 150,000 to 200,000 clones, roughly 80% of them singletons. Germline-derived CDR1 and CDR2 are ENHRY and SYGVKD. V shed 3 bases and J shed 1 base, with 6 bases lying between them. The CDR3 has 13 amino acids. This chain uses TRBV10-3 with TRBJ1-1; D gene ambiguous. Sequenced material: PBMCs. The sequence was obtained from a man younger than 35 in good health and CMV-seronegative. This CDR3 is CAISEMANTEAFF. As DNA, the CDR3 is TGTGCCATCAGTGAAATGGCGAACACTGAAGCTTTCTTT.